What follows are 27 T cell receptor beta chains derived from one specimen sequenced in a study of blood T cell repertoires in COVID-19. The data were produced by immunoSEQ multiplex PCR, yet TCRdb's version contains in-frame clones alone and is incomplete. The data contain tens of thousands of clones, around 91% of them singletons. Sequences were obtained from peripheral blood. Source of these receptors: a woman of 80 years or more with active or convalescent COVID-19.

The CDR3 DNA reads TGTGCCAGCAGGATTCGGCGGGGGAGCTCCTATAATTCACCCCTCCACTTT. Protein product: CASRIRRGSSYNSPLHF. This chain connects TRBV28 to TRBJ1-6; possible D gene TRBD1, 5 bases. This CDR3 is built from 17 residues. V lost 6 bases, J lost 0 bases, and 15 bases lay in between. Germline-derived CDR1 and CDR2 are MDHEN and SYDVKM.

This clone was seen a handful of times. The V gene is TRBV27, the J gene TRBJ1-2, with 7 bases identical to TRBD1. V was clipped by 5 bases and J by 2 bases; unmatched bases: 5. Germline CDR1 is MNHEY and CDR2 is SMNVEV (reference sequence). This CDR3 comprises 14 residues. The CDR3 loop reads CASSRRGLNYGYTF. As DNA, the CDR3 is TGTGCCAGCAGTCGGAGGGGGCTGAACTATGGCTACACCTTC.

The chain has TRBV11-2 and TRBJ1-1, with D hard to call. The germline V gene encodes CDR1 SGHAT and CDR2 FQNNGV. V was clipped by 4 bases and J by 2 bases, with 8 bases between them. This CDR3 is built from 13 residues. The CDR3 sequence is CASSSQPNTEAFF. The CDR3 DNA follows: TGTGCCAGCAGCTCACAACCTAACACTGAAGCTTTCTTT.

The rearrangement joins TRBV3-1 (or the pseudogene TRBV3-2) to TRBJ1-1; D perhaps matches TRBD1 (6 bases). The V end lost 5 bases, the J end lost 3 bases, and 10 bases lay between the germline ends. The germline V gene encodes CDR1 LGHDT and CDR2 YNNKEL (reference sequence). The CDR3 runs 13 residues. Written as DNA, the CDR3 is TGTGCCAGCAGCGTTCAGGGGCACACTGAAGCTTTCTTT. Encoded protein: CASSVQGHTEAFF.

V gene TRBV5-1 combines with J gene TRBJ1-4; no reliable D call. CDR1 is SGHRS, CDR2 YFSETQ, per germline. The CDR3 has 15 residues. V was clipped by 3 bases and J by 8 bases, with 17 bases between them. This CDR3 is CASSSTPNLGEKLFF. In nucleotides, the CDR3 is TGCGCCAGCAGCTCGACACCGAACCTTGGGGAAAAACTGTTTTTT.

The rearrangement joins TRBV28 to TRBJ2-1; 8 bases are a match to TRBD1. V shed 6 bases, J shed 9 bases, and the junction held 16 bases outside the gene matches. CDR1 is MDHEN, CDR2 SYDVKM, per germline. The CDR3 is 16 amino acids. CDR3 amino acids: CASSKYPGQDLGEQFF. The CDR3, as DNA: TGTGCCAGCAGCAAATACCCGGGACAGGATTTAGGTGAGCAGTTCTTC.

This clone was recorded once. The chain combines TRBV15 with TRBJ1-6, with 8 nucleotides matching TRBD1. This CDR3 is built from 16 residues. Germline-derived CDR1 and CDR2 are LNHNV and YYDKDF (reference sequence). With 3 bases clipped from V and 5 bases from J, the junction kept 6 bases outside the gene matches. The CDR3 coding sequence is TGTGCCACCAGCAGGGACAGGGCCAGTGATAATTCACCCCTCCACTTT. Translation gives CATSRDRASDNSPLHF. Drawing the rest from reference TRBV15 and TRBJ1-6, the complete variable domain is DAMVIQNPRYQVTQFGKPVTLSCSQTLNHNVMYWYQQKSSQAPKLLFHYYDKDFNNEADTPDNFQSRRPNTSFCFLDIRSPGLGDTAMYLCATSRDRASDNSPLHFGNGTRLTVT.

The V and J genes are TRBV29-1 and TRBJ1-5; D unclear. CDR1 and CDR2 from the germline V gene are SQVTM and ANQGSEA. Trimming took off 4 bases at V and 4 bases at J, with 8 bases between the two ends. CDR3 length: 12 amino acids. CDR3 amino acids: CSVVEGNQPQHF. The CDR3 region has the DNA TGCAGCGTTGTCGAGGGAAATCAGCCCCAGCATTTT.

The chain is built from TRBV19 and TRBJ1-5; D unclear. CDR1 and CDR2 (germline): LNHDA, SQIVND (reference sequence). V lost 5 bases and J 4 bases, leaving 9 bases between the germline ends. This CDR3 comprises 13 residues. This chain's CDR3 is CASSLASNQPQHF. The CDR3 DNA reads TGTGCCAGTAGTCTAGCCTCGAATCAGCCCCAGCATTTT.

The chain uses TRBV7-8 and TRBJ1-2; 7 bases map to TRBD1. V lost 4 bases, J lost 2 bases, and 10 bases stayed unmatched. The CDR3 spans 16 residues. Germline V gene data show CDR1 as SGHVS and CDR2 as FQNEAQ. For the CDR3, the DNA is TGTGCCAGCAGCTCAAGACCAGGGACAGCCAACTATGGCTACACCTTC. Protein sequence: CASSSRPGTANYGYTF.

V is TRBV11-3 and J is TRBJ2-2; D gene unclear. Trimming cost V 3 bases and J 2 bases, with 13 bases left between them. The CDR3 covers 16 residues. From germline, CDR1 is SGHNT and CDR2 YENEEA. CDR3 region: CASSFPIAFNTGELFF. The CDR3, as DNA: TGTGCCAGCAGCTTCCCGATAGCCTTTAACACCGGGGAGCTGTTTTTT.

The chain has TRBV7-6 and TRBJ1-3; D is perhaps TRBD1 (6 bases). CDR1 and CDR2 from the germline V gene are SGHVS and FNYEAQ. The V and J ends lost 3 bases and 1 base respectively, with 19 bases between them. CDR3 length equals 18 residues. The CDR3, as DNA: TGTGCCAGCAGCTTCTTCTCTCTACAGGGATTATCTGGAAACACCATATATTTT. It specifies CASSFFSLQGLSGNTIYF.

The chain has TRBV28 and TRBJ2-1; a weak D match, TRBD2 (6 bases). Between the trimmed V and J ends, which lost 5 bases and 6 bases, there was a span of 14 bases. Germline values: CDR1 MDHEN, CDR2 SYDVKM. The CDR3 extends over 14 amino acids. The CDR3 sequence: CASSNRLVANEQFF. CDR3 nucleotides: TGTGCCAGCAGTAACCGACTAGTGGCCAATGAGCAGTTCTTC.

The V gene is TRBV28, the J gene TRBJ2-1; D perhaps matches TRBD2 (6 bases). Trimming cost V 5 bases and J 3 bases, with 17 bases left between them. The germline V gene has CDR1 MDHEN and CDR2 SYDVKM. This CDR3 region has 16 residues. The CDR3 region is CASSGREAANYNEQFF. Written as DNA, the CDR3 is TGTGCCAGCAGTGGGCGGGAAGCGGCAAACTACAATGAGCAGTTCTTC.

This clone was seen a single time. The chain links TRBV19 to TRBJ2-2; 9 nucleotides line up with TRBD2. The CDR3 loop spans 13 amino acids. V dropped 5 bases and J dropped 7; count of bases not matched to a gene: 2. CDR1 and CDR2 from the germline V gene are LNHDA and SQIVND (reference sequence). DNA for the CDR3: TGTGCCAGTAGTCAGACTAGCGGCGGGGAGCTGTTTTTT. Amino acid sequence: CASSQTSGGELFF.

This sequence joins TRBV10-1 and TRBJ2-3; 8 bases are a match to TRBD2. The germline gives CDR1 WNHNN, CDR2 SYGVQD (reference sequence). Trimming at V came to 3 bases and at J to 7 bases, leaving 9 bases not matched to a gene. The CDR3 totals 15 residues. The CDR3 nucleotides read TGCGCCAGCAGTGATCGTCGGGAGGGCCTGAATACGCAGTATTTT. Translated: CASSDRREGLNTQYF.

This chain links TRBV24-1 with TRBJ2-2; D gene unclear. The V end was cut by 2 bases, the J end by 4 bases, with 10 bases between. CDR3 length: 15 amino acids. CDR1 is KGHDR and CDR2 is SFDVKD in the germline V gene. The CDR3 loop is CATSDSSSFTGELFF. The DNA of the CDR3 is TGTGCCACCAGTGATTCTAGTTCTTTCACCGGGGAGCTGTTTTTT.

The V and J genes are TRBV2 and TRBJ2-7, with 7 bases fitting TRBD1. Looked up from germline, CDR1 is SNHLY and CDR2 is FYNNEI. This CDR3 comprises 14 residues. The V segment lost 5 bases and the J segment 0 bases; nucleotides outside the gene matches: 4. The CDR3 reads CASSQTGYSYEQYF. In DNA form, the CDR3 reads TGTGCCAGCAGTCAGACAGGGTACTCCTACGAGCAGTACTTC.

The rearrangement links TRBV19 to TRBJ1-1; D unclear. This CDR3 is built from 11 residues. V was trimmed by 5 bases and J by 6 bases, leaving 7 bases between them. CDR1 is LNHDA, CDR2 SQIVND, per germline (reference sequence). The CDR3 DNA is TGTGCCAGTAGTTTTAACTCTGAAGCTTTCTTT. Translation: CASSFNSEAFF.

Only one count was recorded for this clone. The gene calls are TRBV11-2 and TRBJ2-1, with a weak D call TRBD2 (5 bases). CDR1 is SGHAT and CDR2 is FQNNGV in the germline V gene. The CDR3 has 12 residues. The V end lost 5 bases, the J end lost 6 bases, and 8 bases lay between the germline ends. In nucleotides, the CDR3 is TGTGCCAGCAGCCCCGCGGGCAATGAGCAGTTCTTC. Its translation is CASSPAGNEQFF.

V gene TRBV7-9 combines with J gene TRBJ2-7, with D tentatively TRBD1 (6 bases). The V end was cut by 3 bases, the J end by 3 bases, with 9 bases between. Germline V gives CDR1 SEHNR, CDR2 FQNEAQ (reference sequence). CDR3 length equals 13 residues. The CDR3 nucleotides are TGTGCCAGCAGCTTTTTACAGGGCTACGAGCAGTACTTC. Translation gives CASSFLQGYEQYF.

The chain links TRBV28 to TRBJ2-2; D call uncertain. Germline CDR1 reads MDHEN; CDR2 reads SYDVKM. V was trimmed by 3 bases and J by 5 bases, leaving 7 bases between them. CDR3 length: 13 amino acids. The CDR3 region is CASSFEVTGELFF. CDR3 bases: TGTGCCAGCAGTTTTGAGGTAACCGGGGAGCTGTTTTTT. Based on the CDR3 plus reference TRBV28 and TRBJ2-2, the full variable domain is DVKVTQSSRYLVKRTGEKVFLECVQDMDHENMFWYRQDPGLGLRLIYFSYDVKMKEKGDIPEGYSVSREKKERFSLILESASTNQTSMYLCASSFEVTGELFFGEGSRLTVL.

This chain links TRBV29-1 with TRBJ2-1; 8 bases line up with TRBD1. CDR3 length: 13 amino acids. Trimming cost V 6 bases and J 7 bases; bases outside gene matches: 8. Germline lookup yields CDR1 SQVTM and CDR2 ANQGSEA. In DNA, the CDR3 is TGCAGCGTCAGGACAGGGAGGTTGAATGAGCAGTTCTTC. Its protein product is CSVRTGRLNEQFF.

This clone was seen a single time. This chain uses TRBV18 with TRBJ2-2; the D is unclear. V was trimmed by 3 bases and J by 1 base, leaving 6 bases between them. The germline V gene encodes CDR1 KGHSH and CDR2 LQKENI. The length of the CDR3 is 14 residues. The CDR3 reads CASSPVWNTGELFF. DNA for the CDR3: TGTGCCAGCTCACCTGTCTGGAACACCGGGGAGCTGTTTTTT.

The rearrangement uses TRBV10-2 and TRBJ1-2; 9 bases line up with TRBD1. CDR3 length: 15 amino acids. Germline CDR1 and CDR2: WSHSY and SAAADI. Unmatched junction bases numbered 11, after V lost 5 bases and J lost 7 bases. CDR3 nucleotides: TGCGCCAGCAGTCGGGGGGGACAGGGTATGGCTGGCTACACCTTC. It translates to CASSRGGQGMAGYTF.

The V and J genes are TRBV27 and TRBJ2-4, with a possible D match to TRBD1 (6 bases). The V end lost 6 bases, the J end lost 1 base, and 10 bases lay between the germline ends. The CDR3 loop spans 14 amino acids. Germline CDR1 MNHEY, CDR2 SMNVEV (reference sequence). The CDR3 nucleotides read TGTGCCAGCAGGGGAACAGGGGCCAAAAACATTCAGTACTTC. It is translated as CASRGTGAKNIQYF.

J is TRBJ2-5 and V is TRBV19; no clear D. CDR1 and CDR2 (germline): LNHDA, SQIVND (reference sequence). The CDR3 totals 13 residues. Deletions cut 9 bases from V and 1 base from J, with 12 bases between. Written as DNA, the CDR3 is TGTGCCAGCGGTGTAAGCCCCCAAGAGACCCAGTACTTC. Residues: CASGVSPQETQYF.